The 14 T cell receptor beta chains listed next were all sequenced from one sample in a study of T cells after yellow fever vaccination. A single record per CDR3 protein comes from TCRdb applying MiXCR to the 5' RACE reads. The sample holds approximately 300,000 distinct CDR3 sequences, 6.8% seen once. The sequenced sample was PBMCs, obtained about 49 days after the first yellow fever vaccination. Receptors originate from a man between 18 and 29 years old who received the YFV17D yellow fever vaccine.

Only a few counts were recorded for this clonotype. The chain combines TRBV5-1 with TRBJ2-1; D not resolved. Trimming left V 0 bases short and J 11 bases short, with 15 bases between. Germline loops: CDR1 SGHRS, CDR2 YFSETQ. The CDR3 has 14 residues. CDR3 protein: CASSLEVFYEQQFF. The DNA of the CDR3 is TGCGCCAGCAGCTTGGAGGTTTTTTATGAGCAGCAGTTCTTC.

This chain connects TRBV20-1 to TRBJ1-4; D may be TRBD1 (5 bases). The V end lost 3 bases, the J end lost 4 bases, and 15 bases lay between the germline ends. Germline loops: CDR1 DFQATT, CDR2 SNEGSKA (reference sequence). This CDR3 spans 15 amino acids. CDR3 sequence: CSAREGRALNEKLFF. CDR3 sequence (DNA): TGCAGTGCTAGGGAGGGGAGGGCCCTTAATGAAAAACTGTTTTTT.

This clonotype was seen at least ten times. J is TRBJ1-2 and V is TRBV7-2; D is unresolved. V gave up 1 base and J gave up 0 bases, with 9 bases separating them. CDR3 size: 15 residues. Germline values: CDR1 SGHTA, CDR2 FQGNSA. The CDR3 reads CASSLVVGSNYGYTF. Written as DNA, the CDR3 is TGTGCCAGCAGCTTAGTCGTCGGATCTAACTATGGCTACACCTTC.

V and J are TRBV10-3 and TRBJ2-3, with 11 bases lining up with TRBD2. The CDR3 spans 19 residues. CDR1 and CDR2 (germline): ENHRY, SYGVKD. V was clipped by 0 bases and J by 5 bases; unmatched bases: 13. CDR3 nucleotides: TGTGCCATCAGTGAGTCGCTGTCGCGACGACTAGCGGGAAGAGATACGCAGTATTTT. This codes for CAISESLSRRLAGRDTQYF.

There are many counts of this clonotype. Mismatch with germline at one junction end may stem from a read error. The chain couples TRBV12-5 to TRBJ1-5; D not resolved. CDR3 size: 13 residues. Germline V lookup: CDR1 LGHNT, CDR2 FRNRAP. This chain's CDR3 is CASGFGGNQPQHF. CDR3 sequence (DNA): TGTGCTAGCGGTTTTGGGGGCAATCAGCCCCAGCATTTT.

This clonotype showed up many times. The chain employs TRBV5-1 and TRBJ1-4, with D possibly matching TRBD1 (5 bases). The germline V and J ends were trimmed by 3 bases and 8 bases, with 11 bases remaining between them. The CDR3 length is 13 residues. Germline values: CDR1 SGHRS, CDR2 YFSETQ. The CDR3 DNA sequence: TGCGCCAGCAGCTCCAGGGTAGGGGAAAAACTGTTTTTT. Its protein product is CASSSRVGEKLFF.

About this clonotype itself: An end of the junction differs from the germline gene, which may be a read error. CDR3 in amino acids: CCARDHGTGDKQPQHF. The CDR3 bases are TGCTGTGCTAGAGATCATGGGACAGGGGATAAACAGCCCCAGCATTTT. The chain recombines TRBV20-1 with TRBJ1-5; 10 bases line up with TRBD1. This CDR3 spans 16 amino acids. The germline V gene encodes CDR1 DFQATT and CDR2 SNEGSKA (reference sequence).

This clonotype was counted at least ten times. The chain links TRBV28 to TRBJ1-5, with D maybe TRBD1 (6 bases). This CDR3 is 17 amino acids long. The germline V gene encodes CDR1 MDHEN and CDR2 SYDVKM. V lost 6 bases, J lost 1 base, and 19 bases lay in between. The CDR3 loop is CASRSSGTFKSNQPQHF. Written as DNA, the CDR3 is TGTGCCAGCAGGTCTTCCGGGACATTCAAGAGCAATCAGCCCCAGCATTTT. Complete variable domain (other parts from reference TRBV28 and TRBJ1-5): DVKVTQSSRYLVKRTGEKVFLECVQDMDHENMFWYRQDPGLGLRLIYFSYDVKMKEKGDIPEGYSVSREKKERFSLILESASTNQTSMYLCASRSSGTFKSNQPQHFGDGTRLSIL.

A few counts support this clonotype. V gene TRBV7-2 combines with J gene TRBJ2-3; a weak D match, TRBD2 (6 bases). This CDR3 spans 15 amino acids. V was pared by 5 bases and J by 0 bases, with 12 bases between. Per germline, CDR1 SGHTA and CDR2 FQGNSA. The CDR3, as DNA: TGTGCCAGCAGCCAGGACTACCTTAGCACAGATACGCAGTATTTT. Encoded protein: CASSQDYLSTDTQYF.

V is TRBV29-1 and J is TRBJ1-2; D call uncertain. The germline CDR1 and CDR2 sequences are SQVTM and ANQGSEA. The CDR3 length is 12 residues. Trimming stripped 4 bases from V and 2 bases from J, with 8 bases between. The chain's CDR3 is CSVGGENYGYTF. As DNA, the CDR3 is TGCAGCGTTGGCGGGGAAAACTATGGCTACACCTTC.

This clonotype has just a few counts. The V gene is TRBV7-8, the J gene TRBJ2-5; TRBD2 matches 8 bases. Germline V gene sequence: CDR1 SGHVS, CDR2 FQNEAQ. The CDR3 sequence is 14 residues long. The V segment lost 5 bases and the J segment 3 bases; nucleotides outside the gene matches: 5. The CDR3 DNA sequence: TGTGCCAGCAGCCTACTAGCGGAGAAAGAGACCCAGTACTTC. Its translation is CASSLLAEKETQYF.

There are many counts of this clonotype. The CDR3 nucleotides read TGTGCCAGCAGTCAATTCAATGAGCAGTTCTTC. This translates into CASSQFNEQFF. The chain couples TRBV12-3 or TRBV12-4 to TRBJ2-1; D is uncertain. Deletions cut 5 bases from V and 6 bases from J, with 5 bases between. The CDR3 spans 11 residues.

This clonotype was picked up a small number of times. The rearrangement joins TRBV7-2 to TRBJ1-2; D is ambiguous. From germline, CDR1 is SGHTA and CDR2 FQGNSA. The CDR3 sequence is 14 residues long. V was trimmed by 5 bases and J by 4 bases, leaving 14 bases between them. The DNA for the CDR3 is TGTGCCAGCAGCGGACTTGGGTTATTCTATGGCTACACCTTC. Encoded protein: CASSGLGLFYGYTF.

This clonotype has more than one count but fewer than ten. The CDR3 DNA follows: TGTGCCAGCAGCAATAGGGACCTCCAAGAGACCCAGTACTTC. Residues: CASSNRDLQETQYF. This sequence joins TRBV27 and TRBJ2-5; perhaps D is TRBD1 or TRBD2 (5 bases each). The V and J ends lost 6 bases and 1 base respectively, with 12 bases between them. The CDR3 length is 14 residues. Germline CDR1 and CDR2: MNHEY and SMNVEV (reference sequence).